The rows below give T cell receptor beta chains drawn from one sample of a study of Ad26.COV2.S vaccination and SARS-CoV-2 variants. Profiled with immunoSEQ multiplex PCR; TCRdb holds only in-frame clones, not every one. Seen here are 350,000 to 450,000 clones, about 92% observed once, and the top ten hold under 4%. This specimen consisted of peripheral blood, obtained after recovery from COVID-19. These receptors were obtained from a human donor who had recovered from COVID-19. Each CDR3 is given with its conserved first and last residue. Fields, in order: V gene, J gene, clone size, D gene, CDR3 DNA, CDR3 protein. D genes are given only for firm matches. The listing skips clone size in some rows; elsewhere it reads once, few, many or a size class.

TRBV9	TRBJ1-5	-	-	TGTGCCAGCAGCGTAGGAGGTGCAGGGAGTAGCAATCAGCCCCAGCATTTT	CASSVGGAGSSNQPQHF
TRBV5-1	TRBJ2-7	-	TRBD2	TGCGCCAGCAGCCTGGTAGGGAGGGGTCCCTACGAGCAGTACTTC	CASSLVGRGPYEQYF
TRBV12-3/TRBV12-4	TRBJ2-1	-	-	TGTGCCAGCTCTGGGAATGAGCAGTTCTTC	CASSGNEQFF
TRBV19	TRBJ1-5	-	-	TGTGCCAGTAGTATCCAGGAGATCCAGCCCCAGCATTTT	CASSIQEIQPQHF
TRBV2	TRBJ2-4	-	TRBD1	TGTGCCAGGGGACAGGGGCCCCAGTGGGACATTCAGTACTTC	CARGQGPQWDIQYF
TRBV5-1	TRBJ2-2	-	-	TGCGCCAGCAGCCTTACCGGAGGGGGAAGAACCGGGGAGCTGTTTTTT	CASSLTGGGRTGELFF
TRBV4-1	TRBJ1-2	-	-	TGCGCCAGCAGCCCCAAAGTAGGGGGGGACTATGGCTACACCTTC	CASSPKVGGDYGYTF
TRBV19	TRBJ2-7	-	-	TGTGCCAGTAGCCTTAAGGTCTCAAGCTCCTACGAGCAGTACTTC	CASSLKVSSSYEQYF
TRBV27	TRBJ1-6	-	-	TGTGCCAGCAGTTTGGAGGGTATGGAAGCGTATAATTCACCCCTCCACTTT	CASSLEGMEAYNSPLHF
TRBV7-9	TRBJ1-4	-	TRBD1	TGTGCCAGCAGCTCCGGGACAGGAAATGAAAAACTGTTTTTT	CASSSGTGNEKLFF
TRBV11-2	TRBJ1-2	-	TRBD1	TGTGCCAGCAGGGTACAGGGGTTAGATGGCTACACCTTC	CASRVQGLDGYTF
TRBV10-3	TRBJ2-2	-	-	TGTGCCATCAGTGAGTCTGCGAGTTCATCCACCGGGGAGCTGTTTTTT	CAISESASSSTGELFF
TRBV10-3	TRBJ2-7	-	-	TGTGCCGCTAATACCGGGGCGTCGGGTGAGCAGTACTTC	CAANTGASGEQYF
TRBV19	TRBJ1-3	-	-	TGTGCCACTACCCGGCCCCCTGGAAACACCATATATTTT	CATTRPPGNTIYF
TRBV6-5	TRBJ1-6	-	-	TGTGCCAACGGGGGACCGGGGGCCTATAATTCACCCCTCCACTTT	CANGGPGAYNSPLHF
TRBV6-6	TRBJ1-1	-	-	TGTGCCAGCAGTTACCGCCTCAGGGACACTGAAGCTTTCTTT	CASSYRLRDTEAFF
TRBV5-1	TRBJ1-2	once	-	TGCGCCAGCAGCTTGGATTGGGAGAGAGGCTATGGCTACACCTTC	CASSLDWERGYGYTF
TRBV6-5	TRBJ1-3	-	-	TGTGCCAGCAGTTACTCCTCAGTAGCTGGAAACACCATATATTTT	CASSYSSVAGNTIYF
TRBV7-9	TRBJ1-2	-	TRBD1	TGTGCCAGCAGCTCCAGTACAGGGGGCCATGGCTACACCTTC	CASSSSTGGHGYTF
TRBV9	TRBJ2-3	-	-	TGTGCCAGCAGCGTAGGTCTAGGTACGCAGTATTTT	CASSVGLGTQYF
TRBV7-2	TRBJ2-3	-	TRBD2	TGTGCCAGCAGCTTCAGCGGGGGGGCCACAGATACGCAGTATTTT	CASSFSGGATDTQYF
TRBV11-1	TRBJ1-4	once	-	TGTGCCAGCAGCAAAAACTCCTGGACAGTTGAAAAACTGTTTTTT	CASSKNSWTVEKLFF
TRBV5-1	TRBJ1-1	-	TRBD1	TGCGCCAGCAGCTTGGGGAACAACAGGGGAGCTTTCTTT	CASSLGNNRGAFF
TRBV12-3/TRBV12-4	TRBJ1-1	-	-	TGTGCCAGCAGTTTAGAGGTGGGCCAGGTAGCTTTCTTT	CASSLEVGQVAFF
TRBV12-5	TRBJ2-1	-	TRBD2	TGTGCTAGTGGCCCGGGGGGGCCGGGCAATGAGCAGTTCTTC	CASGPGGPGNEQFF
TRBV4-2	TRBJ2-5	-	-	TGTGCCAGCAGCCAACCAAACCGGGGGAAGGGGGAGACCCAGTACTTC	CASSQPNRGKGETQYF
TRBV7-3	TRBJ2-1	-	TRBD2	TGTGCCAGCAGCTTTTCTAGCGGGGATTACAATGAGCAGTTCTTC	CASSFSSGDYNEQFF
TRBV6-2/TRBV6-3	TRBJ2-7	-	-	TGTGCCAGCAGTTGGCAGGGGACGAGCTCCTACGAGCAGTACTTC	CASSWQGTSSYEQYF
TRBV7-2	TRBJ2-5	once	-	TGTGCCAGCAGCTCCTGGTTGGGGACACAAGAGACCCAGTACTTC	CASSSWLGTQETQYF
TRBV6-2/TRBV6-3	TRBJ2-7	once	TRBD1	TGTGCCAGCACCCCGGGACAGGGGGCCCACGAGCAGTACTTC	CASTPGQGAHEQYF
TRBV4-1	TRBJ1-1	-	-	TGCGCCAGCAGTACGGGACACTCAAACACTGAAGCTTTCTTT	CASSTGHSNTEAFF
TRBV7-2	TRBJ1-4	-	-	TGTGCCAGCAGCTCGCAGGGGAAACTGTTTTTT	CASSSQGKLFF
TRBV4-1	TRBJ1-5	-	TRBD1	TGCGCCAGCAGCCAAGGATTTTTGGGACAGGGCCTCACTCAGCCCCAGCATTTT	CASSQGFLGQGLTQPQHF
TRBV28	TRBJ2-7	-	-	TGTGCCAGCGGAGGGGGCGGGTCCACCTACGAGCAGTACTTC	CASGGGGSTYEQYF
TRBV19	TRBJ1-4	-	-	TGTGCCAGTAGTATAGCCGGTCATGTGAAGGAAAAACTGTTTTTT	CASSIAGHVKEKLFF
TRBV6-2/TRBV6-3	TRBJ1-1	few	TRBD1	TGTGCCAGCAGTCCGCCACGACAGGGGGTATGGAACACTGAAGCTTTCTTT	CASSPPRQGVWNTEAFF
TRBV24-1	TRBJ2-2	-	TRBD1	TGTGCCACCGGGACAGGGGGCACCGGGGAGCTGTTTTTT	CATGTGGTGELFF
TRBV7-2	TRBJ2-3	-	-	TGTGCCAGCAGCTTAGGAGCCAGGGGGGCAGATACGCAGTATTTT	CASSLGARGADTQYF
TRBV21-1	TRBJ2-5	-	-	TGTGCCAGCAGCAATCCACCTACAGGGGAAGAGACCCAGTACTTC	CASSNPPTGEETQYF
TRBV6-6	TRBJ1-1	-	TRBD1	TGTGCCAGCAGTTCCCGCGGACAGGGTGACACTGAAGCTTTCTTT	CASSSRGQGDTEAFF
TRBV5-1	TRBJ2-7	-	-	TGCGCCAGCAGCACGGGACGCTCCCTGGAGTACGAGCAGTACTTC	CASSTGRSLEYEQYF
TRBV10-1	TRBJ2-7	-	-	TGCGCCAGCAGTGGAGGGGCAGAGGGAGGGCAGTACTTC	CASSGGAEGGQYF
TRBV21-1	TRBJ1-1	once	-	TGTGCCAGCAGCTCATATCGCGGGACAGGGTTTACTGAAGCTTTCTTT	CASSSYRGTGFTEAFF